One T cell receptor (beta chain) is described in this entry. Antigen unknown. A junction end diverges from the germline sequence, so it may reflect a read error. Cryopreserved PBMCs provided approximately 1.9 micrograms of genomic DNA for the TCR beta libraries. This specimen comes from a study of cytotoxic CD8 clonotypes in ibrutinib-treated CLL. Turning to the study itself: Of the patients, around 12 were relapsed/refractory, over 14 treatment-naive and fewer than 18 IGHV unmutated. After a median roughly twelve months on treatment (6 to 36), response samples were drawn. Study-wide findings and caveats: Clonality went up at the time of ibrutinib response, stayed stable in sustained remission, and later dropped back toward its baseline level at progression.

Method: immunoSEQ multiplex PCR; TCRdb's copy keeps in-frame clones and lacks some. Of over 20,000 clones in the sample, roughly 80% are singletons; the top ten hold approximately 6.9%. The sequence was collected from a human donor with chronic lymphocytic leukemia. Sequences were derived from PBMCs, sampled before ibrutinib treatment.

The CDR3 sequence is CASSSFNEQFF. CDR3 nucleotide sequence: TGTGCCAGCAGTTCCTTCAATGAGCAGTTCTTC. The gene calls are TRBV28 and TRBJ2-1; no clear D. CDR1 is MDHEN and CDR2 is SYDVKM in the germline V gene. The CDR3 has 11 amino acids.